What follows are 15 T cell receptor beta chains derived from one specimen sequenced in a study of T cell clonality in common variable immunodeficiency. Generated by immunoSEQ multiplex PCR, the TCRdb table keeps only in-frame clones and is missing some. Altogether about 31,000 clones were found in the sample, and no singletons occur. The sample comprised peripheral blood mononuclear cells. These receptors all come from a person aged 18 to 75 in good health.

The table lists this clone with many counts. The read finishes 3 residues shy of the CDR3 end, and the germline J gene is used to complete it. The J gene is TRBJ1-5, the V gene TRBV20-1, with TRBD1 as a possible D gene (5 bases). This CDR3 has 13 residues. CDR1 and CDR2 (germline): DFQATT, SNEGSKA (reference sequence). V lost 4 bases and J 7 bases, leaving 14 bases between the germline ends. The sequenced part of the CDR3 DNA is TGCAGTGCTAATGGGGGGTTACTCCAGCCC. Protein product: CSANGGLLQP. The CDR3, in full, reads CSANGGLLQPQHF.

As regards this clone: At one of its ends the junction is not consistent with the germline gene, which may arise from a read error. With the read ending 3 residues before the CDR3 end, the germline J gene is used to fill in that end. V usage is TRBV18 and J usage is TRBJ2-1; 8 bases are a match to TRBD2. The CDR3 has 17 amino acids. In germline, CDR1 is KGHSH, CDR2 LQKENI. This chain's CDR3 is CASSSYGGRPTYSEQFF. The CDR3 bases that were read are TGTGCCAGCTCAAGTTACGGCGGGAGGCCGACCTACAGTGAG.

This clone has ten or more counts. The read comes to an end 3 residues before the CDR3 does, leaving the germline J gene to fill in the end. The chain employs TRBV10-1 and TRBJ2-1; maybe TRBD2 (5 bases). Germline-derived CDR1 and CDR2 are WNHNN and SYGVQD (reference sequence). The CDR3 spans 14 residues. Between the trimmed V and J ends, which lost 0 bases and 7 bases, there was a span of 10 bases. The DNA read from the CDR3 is TGCGCCAGCAGTGAGTCGAGGGCCAAAAATGAG. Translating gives CASSESRAKNE. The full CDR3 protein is CASSESRAKNEQFF.

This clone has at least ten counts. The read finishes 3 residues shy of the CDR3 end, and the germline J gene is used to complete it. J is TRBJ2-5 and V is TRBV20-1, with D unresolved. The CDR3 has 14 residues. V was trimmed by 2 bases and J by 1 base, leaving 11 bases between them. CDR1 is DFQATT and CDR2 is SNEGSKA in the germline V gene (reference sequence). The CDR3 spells CSARTRVPQETQYF. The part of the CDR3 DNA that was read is TGCAGTGCTAGAACAAGGGTCCCCCAAGAGACC.

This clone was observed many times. The sequenced part of the CDR3 DNA is TGTGCCAGCAGCGTAGCTACGGCGGGCGGAGATACG. Translated, it gives CASSVATAGGDT. The whole CDR3 reads CASSVATAGGDTQYF. The chain employs TRBV9 and TRBJ2-3; tentative D call: TRBD2 (5 bases). The CDR3 end is not reached by the read, which stops 3 residues before it; the germline J gene fills it in. V lost 0 bases, J lost 5 bases, and 13 bases lay in between. Germline loops: CDR1 SGDLS, CDR2 YYNGEE. The CDR3 runs 15 residues. The full variable domain, its missing parts supplied by reference TRBV9 and TRBJ2-3, is DSGVTQTPKHLITATGQRVTLRCSPRSGDLSVYWYQQSLDQGLQFLIQYYNGEERAKGNILERFSAQQFPDLHSELNLSSLELGDSALYFCASSVATAGGDTQYFGPGTRLTVL.

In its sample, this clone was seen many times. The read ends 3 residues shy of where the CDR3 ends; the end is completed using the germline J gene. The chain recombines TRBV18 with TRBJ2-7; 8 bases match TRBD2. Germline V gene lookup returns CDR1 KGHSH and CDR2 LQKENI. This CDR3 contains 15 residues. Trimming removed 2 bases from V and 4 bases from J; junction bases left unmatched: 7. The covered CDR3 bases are TGTGCCAGCTCACCAGGGTTAGCGGGAACGTACGAG. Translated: CASSPGLAGTYE. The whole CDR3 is CASSPGLAGTYEQYF.

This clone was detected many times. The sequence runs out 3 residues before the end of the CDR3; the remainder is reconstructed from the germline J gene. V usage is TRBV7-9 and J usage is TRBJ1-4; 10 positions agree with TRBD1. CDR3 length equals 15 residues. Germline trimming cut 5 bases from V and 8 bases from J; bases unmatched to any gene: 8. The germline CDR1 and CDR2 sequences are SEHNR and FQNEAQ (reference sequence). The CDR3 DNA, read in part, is TGTGCCAGCAGCCTTGGGGACAGGGGAGCCGAAAAA. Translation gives CASSLGDRGAEK. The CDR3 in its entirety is CASSLGDRGAEKLFF.

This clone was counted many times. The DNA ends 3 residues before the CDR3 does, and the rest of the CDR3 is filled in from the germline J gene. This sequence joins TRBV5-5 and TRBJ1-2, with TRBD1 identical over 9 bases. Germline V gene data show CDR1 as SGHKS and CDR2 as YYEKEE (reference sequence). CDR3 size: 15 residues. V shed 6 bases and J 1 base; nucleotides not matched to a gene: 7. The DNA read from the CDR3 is TGTGCCAGCACCTGGACAGGGGCGCATAACTATGGC. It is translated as CASTWTGAHNYG. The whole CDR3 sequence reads CASTWTGAHNYGYTF.

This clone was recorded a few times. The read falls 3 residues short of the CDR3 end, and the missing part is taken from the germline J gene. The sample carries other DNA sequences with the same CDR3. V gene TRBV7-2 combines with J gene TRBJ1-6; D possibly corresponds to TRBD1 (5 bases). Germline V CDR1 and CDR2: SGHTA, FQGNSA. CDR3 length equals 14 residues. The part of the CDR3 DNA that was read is TGTGCCAGCAGCTTACCGTCCGTGGGGCCGCCC. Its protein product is CASSLPSVGPP. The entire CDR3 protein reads CASSLPSVGPPLHF.

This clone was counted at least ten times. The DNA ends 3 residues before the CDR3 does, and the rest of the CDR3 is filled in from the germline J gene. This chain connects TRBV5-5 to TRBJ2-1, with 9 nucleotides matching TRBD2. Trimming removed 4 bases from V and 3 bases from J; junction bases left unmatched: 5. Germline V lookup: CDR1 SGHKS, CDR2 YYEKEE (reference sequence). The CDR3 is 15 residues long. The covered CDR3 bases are TGTGCCAGCAGCCGCGGGACTAGCCTCTACAATGAG. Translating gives CASSRGTSLYNE. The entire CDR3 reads CASSRGTSLYNEQFF.

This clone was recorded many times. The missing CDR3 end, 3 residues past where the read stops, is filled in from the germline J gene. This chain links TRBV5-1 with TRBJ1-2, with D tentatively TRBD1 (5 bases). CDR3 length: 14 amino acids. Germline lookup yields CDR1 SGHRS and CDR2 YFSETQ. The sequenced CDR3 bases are TGCGCCAGCAGCTTGGCCGGGGGGGGAGGCGGC. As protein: CASSLAGGGGG. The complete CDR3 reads CASSLAGGGGGYTF.

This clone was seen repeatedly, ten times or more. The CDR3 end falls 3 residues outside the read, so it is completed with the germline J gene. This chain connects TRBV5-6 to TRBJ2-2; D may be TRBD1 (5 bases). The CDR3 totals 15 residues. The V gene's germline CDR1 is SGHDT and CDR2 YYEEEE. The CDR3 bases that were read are TGTGCCAGCAGCTTGGCACCTAGGGGTAATGAAAAG. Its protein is CASSLAPRGNEK. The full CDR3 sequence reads CASSLAPRGNEKLFF.

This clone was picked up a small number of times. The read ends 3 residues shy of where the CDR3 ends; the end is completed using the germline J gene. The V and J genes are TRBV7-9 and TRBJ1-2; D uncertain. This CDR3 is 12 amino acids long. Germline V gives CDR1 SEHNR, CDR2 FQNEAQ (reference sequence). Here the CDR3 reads CASSRLADDYTF. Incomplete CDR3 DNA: TGTGCCAGCAGCCGACTAGCGGATGAC.

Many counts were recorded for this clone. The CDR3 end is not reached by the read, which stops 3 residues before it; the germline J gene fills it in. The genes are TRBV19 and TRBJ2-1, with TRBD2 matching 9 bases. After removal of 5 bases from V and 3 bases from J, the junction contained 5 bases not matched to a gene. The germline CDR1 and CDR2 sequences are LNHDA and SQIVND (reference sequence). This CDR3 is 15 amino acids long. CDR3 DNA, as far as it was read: TGTGCCAGTAGTTCGCTAGCGGGAATCTACAATGAG. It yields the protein CASSSLAGIYNE. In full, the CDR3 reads CASSSLAGIYNEQFF.

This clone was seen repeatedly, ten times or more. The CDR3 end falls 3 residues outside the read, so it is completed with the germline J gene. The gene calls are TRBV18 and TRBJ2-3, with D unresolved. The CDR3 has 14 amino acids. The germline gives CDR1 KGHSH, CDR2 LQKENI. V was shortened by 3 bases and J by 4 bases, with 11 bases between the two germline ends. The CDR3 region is CASSPGSASDTQYF. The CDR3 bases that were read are TGTGCCAGCTCACCCGGGTCGGCCTCAGATACG.